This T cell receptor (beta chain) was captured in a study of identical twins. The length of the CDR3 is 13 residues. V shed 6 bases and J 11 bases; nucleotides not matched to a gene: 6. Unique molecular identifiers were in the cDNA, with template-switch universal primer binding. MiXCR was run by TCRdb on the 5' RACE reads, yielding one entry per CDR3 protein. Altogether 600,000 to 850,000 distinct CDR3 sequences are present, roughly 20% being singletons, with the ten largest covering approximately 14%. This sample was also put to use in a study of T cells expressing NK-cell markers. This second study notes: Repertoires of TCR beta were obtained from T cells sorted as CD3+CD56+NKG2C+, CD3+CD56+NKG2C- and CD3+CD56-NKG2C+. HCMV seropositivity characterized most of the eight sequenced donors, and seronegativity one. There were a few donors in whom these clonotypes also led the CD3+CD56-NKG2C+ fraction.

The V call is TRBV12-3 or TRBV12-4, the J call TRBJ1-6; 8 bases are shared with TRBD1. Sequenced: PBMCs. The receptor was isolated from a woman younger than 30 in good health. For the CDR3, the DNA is TGTGCCAGCAGCTCGGACAGGGTTGCACCCCTCCACTTT. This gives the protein CASSSDRVAPLHF.